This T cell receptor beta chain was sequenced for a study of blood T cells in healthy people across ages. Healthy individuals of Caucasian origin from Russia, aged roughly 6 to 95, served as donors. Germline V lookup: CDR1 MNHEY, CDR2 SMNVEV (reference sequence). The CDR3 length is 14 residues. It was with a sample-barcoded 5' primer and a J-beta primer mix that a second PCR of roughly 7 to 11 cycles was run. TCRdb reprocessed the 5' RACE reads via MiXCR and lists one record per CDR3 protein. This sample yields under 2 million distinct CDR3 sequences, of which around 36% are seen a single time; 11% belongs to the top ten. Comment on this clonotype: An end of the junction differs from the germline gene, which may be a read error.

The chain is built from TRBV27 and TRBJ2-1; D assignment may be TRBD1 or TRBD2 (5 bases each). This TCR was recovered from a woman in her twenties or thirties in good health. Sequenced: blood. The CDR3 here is CASKKRGSFNGQFF. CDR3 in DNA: TGTGCCAGCAAAAAACGGGGCTCTTTCAATGGGCAGTTCTTC.